Listed below are T cell receptor beta chains from one sample, sequenced in a study of T cell responses to AZD1222 COVID-19 vaccine. Sequencing used immunoSEQ multiplex PCR; TCRdb keeps in-frame clones, though not all of them. Of 140,000 to 150,000 clones listed, roughly 93% are singletons. The sample was peripheral blood, taken on day 0 of AZD1222 vaccination. Receptor source: an adult in good health. CDR3s leave out the opening cysteine and the closing phenylalanine or tryptophan. The D gene is left open where the match is weak.

len	d_gene	j_gene	v_gene	CDR3aa
13	.	TRBJ1-4	TRBV4-1	ASSPPMGSGEKLF
12	.	TRBJ1-2	TRBV19	ASSIRQTTYGYT
16	.	TRBJ2-1	TRBV5-1	ASSLVIGGSPSYNEQF
10	TRBD1	TRBJ2-7	TRBV18	ASSYGQGEQY
11	TRBD1	TRBJ2-5	TRBV29-1	SVDRGRRETQY
13	.	TRBJ1-2	TRBV27	ASSLRQGLDYGYT
12	.	TRBJ2-2	TRBV5-1	ASSLRPDTGELF
12	TRBD1	TRBJ1-2	TRBV4-1	ASSQERDRDGYT
13	TRBD2	TRBJ2-3	TRBV2	ASSNLAGETHTQY
12	.	TRBJ1-1	TRBV7-9	ASSLHRSVAEAF
13	TRBD2	TRBJ2-2	TRBV11-2	ASSKGGRDTGELF
15	TRBD1	TRBJ1-5	TRBV28	ASSSLGQGARNQPQH
17	TRBD2	TRBJ2-5	TRBV11-2	ASNPGRGASGRGQETQY
14	TRBD1	TRBJ1-4	TRBV4-2	ASSPGQGTTNEKLF
11	.	TRBJ2-7	TRBV27	ASSFRVAYEQY
14	TRBD1	TRBJ1-2	TRBV5-8	ASSLPGQGINYGYT
13	.	TRBJ1-6	TRBV7-9	ASSAMGGNNSPLH